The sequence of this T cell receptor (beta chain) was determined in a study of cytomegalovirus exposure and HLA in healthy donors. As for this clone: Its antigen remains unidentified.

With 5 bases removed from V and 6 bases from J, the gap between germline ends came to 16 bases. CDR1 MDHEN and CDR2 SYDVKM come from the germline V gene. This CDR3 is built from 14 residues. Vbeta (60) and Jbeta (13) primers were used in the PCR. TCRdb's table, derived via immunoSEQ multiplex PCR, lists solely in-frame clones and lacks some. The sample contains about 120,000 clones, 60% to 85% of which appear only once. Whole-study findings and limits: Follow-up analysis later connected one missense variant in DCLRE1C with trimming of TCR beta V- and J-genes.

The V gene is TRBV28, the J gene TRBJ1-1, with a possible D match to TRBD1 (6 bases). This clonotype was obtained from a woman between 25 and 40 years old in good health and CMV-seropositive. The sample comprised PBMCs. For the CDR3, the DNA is TGTGCCAGCAGTCCGGTGGTGCAGGGGTCTGAAGCTTTCTTT. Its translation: CASSPVVQGSEAFF.